The rows below give T cell receptor beta chains drawn from one sample of a study of T cell repertoires in cytomegalovirus infection. No antigens are known for them. One entry per CDR3 protein results from TCRdb running MiXCR on the reads. The sample lists 650,000 to 900,000 distinct CDR3 sequences; over 25% were seen once. This material consisted of cultured CD8+ T cells from PBMCs, taken from culture after CMV antigen stimulation. The receptors shown here come from a human donor in good health (CMV status not recorded). Some clones in this sample may be carry-over from other donors' samples. CDR3s include the opening cysteine and the closing phenylalanine or tryptophan. The D gene is left open where the match is weak. Clone size appears in some rows only: once, few, many, or a class for an expanded clone.

length: 17
V: TRBV4-1
J: TRBJ1-5
size: few
D: .
DNA: TGTGCCAGCAGCCAAGAGGTCGGGGACGAGTGGAACCAGCCCCAGCATTTT
CDR3: CASSQEVGDEWNQPQHF

length: 18
V: TRBV12-5
J: TRBJ2-6
size: few
D: TRBD1
DNA: TGTGCTAGTGGTTTCATGGGACAGGGGGCGTCCGGGGCCAACGTCCTGACTTTC
CDR3: CASGFMGQGASGANVLTF

length: 14
V: TRBV19
J: TRBJ1-5
size: many
D: .
DNA: TGTGCCAGCAGTATAGGACAGAGCAATCAGCCCCAGCATTTT
CDR3: CASSIGQSNQPQHF

length: 16
V: TRBV4-1
J: TRBJ1-5
size: .
D: TRBD1
DNA: TGCGCCAGCAGCCAAGATGGACAGGGGCGCAATCAGCCCCAGCATTTT
CDR3: CASSQDGQGRNQPQHF

length: 13
V: TRBV6-2/TRBV6-3
J: TRBJ1-5
size: .
D: .
DNA: TGTGCCAGCACCCCTTATAGCAATCAGCCCCAGCATTTT
CDR3: CASTPYSNQPQHF

length: 15
V: TRBV6-6
J: TRBJ1-5
size: .
D: .
DNA: TGTGCCAGCGCAATTACAGGGTACGGCAATCAGCCCCAGCATTTT
CDR3: CASAITGYGNQPQHF

length: 13
V: TRBV7-3
J: TRBJ2-3
size: few
D: .
DNA: TGTGCCAGCAGGCTAGAAAATTCGGATACGCAGTATTTT
CDR3: CASRLENSDTQYF

length: 13
V: TRBV7-9
J: TRBJ2-7
size: few
D: .
DNA: TGTGCCAGCAGCTTAGACCAGTGGTACGAGCAGTACTTC
CDR3: CASSLDQWYEQYF

length: 19
V: TRBV27
J: TRBJ2-1
size: few
D: TRBD2
DNA: TGTGCCAGCAGTTTCATCCCGTGGACTAGCGGGGGGCTGAACAATGAGCAGTTCTTC
CDR3: CASSFIPWTSGGLNNEQFF

length: 13
V: TRBV6-1
J: TRBJ1-2
size: many
D: .
DNA: TGTGCCAGCAGTGACCTGGGGCAGTATGGCTACACCTTC
CDR3: CASSDLGQYGYTF

length: 17
V: TRBV11-2
J: TRBJ1-2
size: .
D: TRBD1
DNA: TGTGCCAGCAGCTTATGGACAGGGACTCCGAGTAACTATGGCTACACCTTC
CDR3: CASSLWTGTPSNYGYTF

length: 11
V: TRBV6-2/TRBV6-3
J: TRBJ1-1
size: few
D: .
DNA: TGTGCCACCTACTGGGGGGCTGAAGCTTTCTTT
CDR3: CATYWGAEAFF

length: 14
V: TRBV11-2
J: TRBJ1-1
size: few
D: .
DNA: TGTGCCAGCAGCTTAATGGGGGCGAGTACTGAAGCTTTCTTT
CDR3: CASSLMGASTEAFF

length: 16
V: TRBV4-1
J: TRBJ2-1
size: .
D: .
DNA: TGCGCCAACAGCCAAGAGCGGCTAGAAAATTGGAGTGAGCAGTTCTTC
CDR3: CANSQERLENWSEQFF

length: 17
V: TRBV7-9
J: TRBJ2-3
size: few
D: TRBD2
DNA: TGTGCCAGCAGCTTATTTTGGGAAAGCGGGGGCACAGATACGCAGTATTTT
CDR3: CASSLFWESGGTDTQYF

length: 14
V: TRBV27
J: TRBJ2-5
size: few
D: .
DNA: TGTGCCAGCAGTAGCTACAGAATAGGGGAGACCCAGTACTTC
CDR3: CASSSYRIGETQYF

length: 17
V: TRBV2
J: TRBJ1-1
size: .
D: TRBD1
DNA: TGTGCCAGCAGTGACCGACAGGGAGGGAATTGGGGCACTGAAGCTTTCTTT
CDR3: CASSDRQGGNWGTEAFF

length: 15
V: TRBV5-1
J: TRBJ2-5
size: few
D: .
DNA: TGCGCCAGCAGCGTGGGGACTCACTACCAAGAGACCCAGTACTTC
CDR3: CASSVGTHYQETQYF

length: 13
V: TRBV7-9
J: TRBJ1-1
size: .
D: .
DNA: TGTGCCAGCAGCCTTGGCCTTTACACTGAAGCTTTCTTT
CDR3: CASSLGLYTEAFF

length: 15
V: TRBV4-1
J: TRBJ2-3
size: .
D: .
DNA: TGCGCCAGCAGCCAAGAGGTCAGGGGAACAGATACGCAGTATTTT
CDR3: CASSQEVRGTDTQYF

length: 15
V: TRBV29-1
J: TRBJ2-2
size: .
D: TRBD2
DNA: TGCAGCGTTGAAGGCGGGACTAGCTCCACCGGGGAGCTGTTTTTT
CDR3: CSVEGGTSSTGELFF

length: 14
V: TRBV7-6
J: TRBJ2-2
size: .
D: .
DNA: TGTGCCAGCAGCCCTACAGGGCGTGGCGGGGAGCTGTTTTTT
CDR3: CASSPTGRGGELFF

length: 16
V: TRBV3-1
J: TRBJ1-2
size: few
D: .
DNA: TGTGCCAGCAGCCAGCCTTGGGGCAGGCCGAACTATGGCTACACCTTC
CDR3: CASSQPWGRPNYGYTF

length: 17
V: TRBV7-8
J: TRBJ1-5
size: few
D: .
DNA: TGTGCCAGCAGCTTAGCATCCTCCGAGGCTAGCAATCAGCCCCAGCATTTT
CDR3: CASSLASSEASNQPQHF

length: 13
V: TRBV7-9
J: TRBJ2-3
size: .
D: TRBD1
DNA: TGTGCCAGCGGCTCGACAGGGGGAAATACGCAGTATTTT
CDR3: CASGSTGGNTQYF

length: 13
V: TRBV12-3/TRBV12-4
J: TRBJ2-2
size: many
D: .
DNA: TGTGCCAGCAGTGTAAGGGGGACCGGGGAGCTGTTTTTT
CDR3: CASSVRGTGELFF

length: 12
V: TRBV6-1
J: TRBJ2-3
size: .
D: .
DNA: TGTGCCACCCTTCACCCGGAAGATACGCAGTATTTT
CDR3: CATLHPEDTQYF

length: 12
V: TRBV19
J: TRBJ1-1
size: few
D: .
DNA: TGTGCCAGTACCATCGGTCGGACTGAAGCTTTCTTT
CDR3: CASTIGRTEAFF

length: 14
V: TRBV7-2
J: TRBJ1-1
size: many
D: TRBD1
DNA: TGTGCCAGCAGCTCCCAGGGGGCGAGGACTGAAGCTTTCTTT
CDR3: CASSSQGARTEAFF

length: 14
V: TRBV9
J: TRBJ2-6
size: many
D: .
DNA: TGTGCCAGCAGCGTGGGTTCTGGGGCCAACGTCCTGACTTTC
CDR3: CASSVGSGANVLTF

length: 17
V: TRBV27
J: TRBJ2-7
size: many
D: TRBD2
DNA: TGTGCCAGCAGTCGGGGACTAGCGGGGGCCCTGACCTACGAGCAGTACTTC
CDR3: CASSRGLAGALTYEQYF

length: 15
V: TRBV7-2
J: TRBJ2-1
size: .
D: .
DNA: TGTGCCAGCGGGGGGGGGGACATAGGGTACGATGAGCAGTTCTTC
CDR3: CASGGGDIGYDEQFF

length: 14
V: TRBV20-1
J: TRBJ1-5
size: few
D: .
DNA: TGCAGTGCTAGGAAGGTGGGGGAAGGGGTGGCCCAGCATTTT
CDR3: CSARKVGEGVAQHF

length: 15
V: TRBV11-2
J: TRBJ1-1
size: .
D: .
DNA: TGTGCCAGCAGCTTAGTTCGGGGTGGGAACACTAAAGCTTTCTTT
CDR3: CASSLVRGGNTKAFF

length: 14
V: TRBV4-1
J: TRBJ1-5
size: .
D: .
DNA: TGCGCCAGCAGCCAGGAAGGCCTCTATCAGCCCCAGCATTTT
CDR3: CASSQEGLYQPQHF

length: 18
V: TRBV6-5
J: TRBJ2-1
size: few
D: TRBD2
DNA: TGTGCCAGCAGTTACTCTCTAGCGGGGGCAGAATACTACAATGAGCAGTTCTTC
CDR3: CASSYSLAGAEYYNEQFF

length: 15
V: TRBV7-3
J: TRBJ1-3
size: once
D: .
DNA: TGTGCCAGCAGTCGCGGGGAGGGCTCTGGAAACACCATATATTTT
CDR3: CASSRGEGSGNTIYF

length: 15
V: TRBV7-6
J: TRBJ2-2
size: .
D: TRBD2
DNA: TGTGCCAGCAGCTTAATAGCGGGAGAGACCGGGGAGCTGTTTTTT
CDR3: CASSLIAGETGELFF

length: 15
V: TRBV29-1
J: TRBJ1-2
size: .
D: .
DNA: TGCAGCGTTGAAGAACGGAAGGACACCAACTATGGCTACACCTTC
CDR3: CSVEERKDTNYGYTF

length: 18
V: TRBV5-6
J: TRBJ1-2
size: .
D: .
DNA: TGTGCCAGCAGCTTGGTGGGTATCGGGGCCCCTATGAACTATGGCTACACCTTC
CDR3: CASSLVGIGAPMNYGYTF

length: 15
V: TRBV6-6
J: TRBJ2-1
size: .
D: .
DNA: TGTGCCAGCAGTTTCGCGGAGTCGATTTACAATGAGCAGTTCTTC
CDR3: CASSFAESIYNEQFF

length: 14
V: TRBV2
J: TRBJ2-7
size: .
D: .
DNA: TGTGCCAGCAGAGCGGACTGGATGATGTACGAGCAGTACTTC
CDR3: CASRADWMMYEQYF

length: 14
V: TRBV6-6
J: TRBJ1-1
size: .
D: .
DNA: TGTGCCAGCAGTTACTCGGGAAGCTACACTGAAGCTTTCTTT
CDR3: CASSYSGSYTEAFF

length: 16
V: TRBV6-5
J: TRBJ2-3
size: .
D: .
DNA: TGTGCCAGCAGTTACTCGATGGGGCTAACCCCCGGTACGCAGTATTTT
CDR3: CASSYSMGLTPGTQYF

length: 13
V: TRBV7-9
J: TRBJ2-1
size: few
D: .
DNA: TGTGCCAGCAGCCCCCTAGGGGGGTTAGAGCAGTTCTTC
CDR3: CASSPLGGLEQFF

length: 15
V: TRBV6-1
J: TRBJ1-2
size: many
D: TRBD1
DNA: TGTGCCAGCAAAGGGGCGACAGGGCATAACTATGGCTACACCTTC
CDR3: CASKGATGHNYGYTF

length: 13
V: TRBV7-2
J: TRBJ2-1
size: many
D: .
DNA: TGTGCCAGCAGCTTAACAAGTTGGAATGAGCAGTTCTTC
CDR3: CASSLTSWNEQFF

length: 15
V: TRBV11-2
J: TRBJ2-1
size: many
D: .
DNA: TGTGCCAGCAGCTTAGTGAGCAGGCACGACAATGAGCAGTTCTTC
CDR3: CASSLVSRHDNEQFF

length: 14
V: TRBV27
J: TRBJ2-1
size: .
D: .
DNA: TGTGCCACCCAGCCCCGGAGGTTTGACAATGAGCAGTTCTTC
CDR3: CATQPRRFDNEQFF

length: 15
V: TRBV7-9
J: TRBJ1-4
size: few
D: .
DNA: TGTGCCAGCAGTCAGGGGCTTGCAACTAATGAAAAACTGTTTTTT
CDR3: CASSQGLATNEKLFF